Listed below are T cell receptor beta chains from one sample, sequenced in a study of T cells in Graves' hyperthyroidism and ophthalmopathy. TCRdb ran MiXCR on the multiplex PCR reads and lists one entry per CDR3 protein. The table has 300,000 to 350,000 distinct CDR3 sequences, 15% to 20% seen once. The sample was blood. Receptors originate from a woman aged 40 to 50 with Graves' ophthalmopathy. The CDR3 runs from the conserved cysteine through the conserved F or W. The D gene is left open where the match is weak. The size field is filled for only some rows; it gives once, few, many or a size class.

d_call | j_call | clone_size | v_call | cdr3_aa | cdr3_nt
. | TRBJ1-5 | many | TRBV6-1 | CASTPEWGVSQPQHF | TGTGCCAGCACCCCGGAGTGGGGGGTCTCTCAGCCCCAGCATTTT
. | TRBJ1-1 | many | TRBV30 | CASGGAGTEAFF | TGTGCCTCTGGGGGGGCGGGCACTGAAGCTTTCTTT
. | TRBJ1-1 | many | TRBV28 | CASSSQQGVVAFF | TGTGCCAGCAGTTCCCAACAGGGAGTCGTAGCTTTCTTT
. | TRBJ1-2 | many | TRBV27 | CASRPSWSYGYTF | TGTGCCAGCAGACCGAGTTGGTCCTATGGCTACACCTTC
TRBD1 | TRBJ2-7 | many | TRBV11-2 | CASNQYSGQGPYEQYF | TGTGCCAGCAACCAATATTCGGGACAGGGGCCCTACGAGCAGTACTTC
. | TRBJ2-5 | many | TRBV12-3/TRBV12-4 | CASSSRTPQETQYF | TGTGCCAGCAGTTCAAGGACACCCCAAGAGACCCAGTACTTC
. | TRBJ2-6 | many | TRBV20-1 | CSAPEAGSGANVLTF | TGCAGTGCCCCCGAAGCAGGCTCTGGGGCCAACGTCCTGACTTTC
. | TRBJ2-5 | once | TRBV11-2 | CASSRYVLRDSGETQYF | TGTGCCAGCAGCCGATACGTTCTCAGGGATTCGGGGGAGACCCAGTACTTC
TRBD1 | TRBJ2-4 | many | TRBV29-1 | CSVEIDRAGAKNIQYF | TGCAGCGTCGAAATCGACAGGGCGGGAGCCAAAAACATTCAGTACTTC
TRBD2 | TRBJ2-7 | many | TRBV11-2 | CASSSQFSGRTSYEQYF | TGTGCCAGCAGCTCCCAATTTAGCGGGAGAACCTCCTACGAGCAGTACTTC
TRBD1 | TRBJ1-2 | . | TRBV6-5 | CASSYGRDRESYGYTF | TGTGCCAGCAGTTACGGGAGGGACAGGGAATCCTATGGCTACACCTTC
. | TRBJ1-2 | few | TRBV4-1 | CASSQELRANYGYTF | TGCGCCAGCAGTCAAGAGCTCAGGGCAAACTATGGCTACACCTTC
. | TRBJ2-6 | many | TRBV4-1 | CASSPILYSGANVLTF | TGCGCCAGCAGCCCGATCTTATACTCTGGGGCCAACGTCCTGACTTTC
. | TRBJ1-5 | many | TRBV11-2 | CASSLDTHQPQHF | TGTGCCAGCAGCTTAGACACCCATCAGCCCCAGCATTTT
. | TRBJ1-3 | . | TRBV13 | CASSQGIGNTIYF | TGTGCCAGCAGCCAAGGGATAGGGAACACCATATATTTT
TRBD2 | TRBJ2-5 | many | TRBV7-8 | CASRRGTSPQETQYF | TGTGCCAGCAGGCGGGGGACTAGCCCACAAGAGACCCAGTACTTC
. | TRBJ2-7 | many | TRBV9 | CASSVNGLTLGGYEQYF | TGTGCCAGCAGCGTAAATGGGTTGACCCTGGGTGGCTACGAGCAGTACTTC
. | TRBJ2-7 | . | TRBV30 | CAWSALSEQYF | TGTGCCTGGAGTGCTTTATCCGAGCAGTACTTC
. | TRBJ1-1 | . | TRBV28 | CASSPGPGRGTEAFF | TGTGCCAGCAGTCCGGGGCCAGGGAGAGGCACTGAAGCTTTCTTT
. | TRBJ2-2 | many | TRBV9 | CASSGRGDRNTGELFF | TGTGCCAGCAGTGGACGGGGGGACAGGAACACCGGGGAGCTGTTTTTT
. | TRBJ2-7 | many | TRBV5-6 | CASTPAGGKSYEQYF | TGTGCCAGCACTCCGGCCGGGGGAAAAAGCTACGAGCAGTACTTC
. | TRBJ1-5 | many | TRBV2 | CASSDSGSNQPQHF | TGTGCCAGCAGTGACTCGGGGAGCAATCAGCCCCAGCATTTT
. | TRBJ2-5 | . | TRBV12-3/TRBV12-4 | CASSLGHGETQYF | TGTGCCAGCAGTTTAGGCCATGGAGAGACCCAGTACTTC
. | TRBJ1-1 | many | TRBV12-3/TRBV12-4 | CASSSPGQWNTEAFF | TGTGCCAGCAGTTCGCCAGGACAGTGGAACACTGAAGCTTTCTTT
. | TRBJ1-1 | many | TRBV20-1 | CSARDSTGMNTEAFF | TGCAGTGCTAGGGACTCGACCGGGATGAACACTGAAGCTTTCTTT
TRBD1 | TRBJ1-2 | . | TRBV27 | CASSRQGQGYTF | TGTGCCAGCAGCCGACAGGGCCAGGGCTACACCTTC
. | TRBJ1-1 | many | TRBV20-1 | CSARDQDRLTTEAFF | TGCAGTGCTAGAGATCAGGACAGACTAACCACTGAAGCTTTCTTT
TRBD1 | TRBJ1-1 | many | TRBV9 | CASSLEQGVATEAFF | TGTGCCAGCAGCCTAGAACAGGGGGTCGCCACTGAAGCTTTCTTT
. | TRBJ1-2 | many | TRBV28 | CASKNQGRSYGYTF | TGTGCCAGCAAAAACCAGGGGCGAAGCTATGGCTACACCTTC
. | TRBJ1-1 | many | TRBV12-3/TRBV12-4 | CASSLGRVGNTEAFF | TGTGCCAGCAGTTTGGGAAGGGTGGGGAACACTGAAGCTTTCTTT
TRBD2 | TRBJ2-5 | many | TRBV11-2 | CASSSGLAGGVGETQYF | TGTGCCAGCAGCTCTGGACTAGCGGGAGGAGTTGGGGAGACCCAGTACTTC
. | TRBJ2-1 | once | TRBV12-3/TRBV12-4 | CASTPWVHEQFF | TGTGCCAGCACCCCTTGGGTCCACGAGCAGTTCTTC
TRBD1 | TRBJ2-7 | . | TRBV6-2/TRBV6-3 | CASISGQGSYEQYF | TGTGCCAGCATTTCGGGACAGGGGTCCTACGAGCAGTACTTC
TRBD2 | TRBJ2-7 | many | TRBV6-1 | CASSETPAGVIDEQYF | TGTGCCAGCAGTGAGACCCCCGCGGGAGTAATCGACGAGCAGTACTTC
TRBD1 | TRBJ2-1 | many | TRBV11-1 | CASSLGTGDGSYNEQFF | TGTGCCAGCAGCTTAGGGACAGGGGACGGCTCCTACAATGAGCAGTTCTTC
TRBD2 | TRBJ2-7 | many | TRBV7-8 | CASSPWTSGYYEQYF | TGTGCCAGCAGCCCTTGGACTAGCGGGTACTACGAGCAGTACTTC
. | TRBJ2-5 | many | TRBV12-3/TRBV12-4 | CASSSLGMGEETQYF | TGTGCCAGCAGTTCCCTGGGTATGGGGGAAGAGACCCAGTACTTC
TRBD1 | TRBJ2-7 | many | TRBV28 | CASSLGTGQYF | TGTGCCAGCAGTTTAGGGACAGGGCAGTACTTC
TRBD2 | TRBJ2-5 | once | TRBV29-1 | CSVAPSGSEETQYF | TGCAGCGTTGCTCCTAGCGGGAGCGAAGAGACCCAGTACTTC
TRBD1 | TRBJ2-7 | . | TRBV12-3/TRBV12-4 | CASSLASGRTGTEQYF | TGTGCCAGCAGTTTAGCGTCGGGCAGGACAGGGACCGAGCAGTACTTC
. | TRBJ2-7 | few | TRBV6-1 | CAARRVYEQYF | TGTGCCGCCCGGAGGGTCTACGAGCAGTACTTC
. | TRBJ1-5 | many | TRBV2 | CASSEGNQPQHF | TGTGCCAGCAGTGAAGGGAATCAGCCCCAGCATTTT
. | TRBJ1-1 | many | TRBV10-3 | CAISEWDNTEAFF | TGTGCCATCAGTGAATGGGATAACACTGAAGCTTTCTTT
TRBD2 | TRBJ2-7 | many | TRBV28 | CAGSFRASGRFEQYF | TGTGCCGGCAGCTTTAGGGCTAGCGGGAGGTTCGAGCAGTACTTC
. | TRBJ1-4 | few | TRBV15 | CATSRVDQTIEKLFF | TGTGCCACCAGCAGAGTTGACCAGACCATTGAAAAACTGTTTTTT
TRBD1 | TRBJ2-5 | many | TRBV14 | CASSQGDSRKTQYF | TGTGCCAGCAGCCAAGGGGACAGTCGAAAGACCCAGTACTTC
. | TRBJ1-1 | many | TRBV30 | CAWSPRGDTEAFF | TGTGCCTGGAGCCCAAGGGGGGACACTGAAGCTTTCTTT
. | TRBJ2-2 | many | TRBV7-8 | CASSLGGRGYYGELFF | TGTGCCAGCAGCTTAGGCGGGCGGGGTTACTACGGGGAGCTGTTTTTT
. | TRBJ2-7 | . | TRBV4-1 | CASSHGADYEQYF | TGCGCCAGCAGCCACGGGGCAGACTACGAGCAGTACTTC
TRBD2 | TRBJ2-7 | many | TRBV11-2 | CASSFSLAGGQPYEQYF | TGTGCCAGCAGCTTCTCCCTAGCGGGGGGCCAACCCTACGAGCAGTACTTC
. | TRBJ2-7 | many | TRBV7-2 | CASSLVRVDYEQYF | TGTGCCAGCAGCTTAGTCAGGGTTGATTACGAGCAGTACTTC
. | TRBJ2-2 | many | TRBV9 | CASSPYMGTGELFF | TGTGCCAGCAGCCCCTACATGGGCACCGGGGAGCTGTTTTTT
TRBD2 | TRBJ2-7 | many | TRBV27 | CASSLLAGGTYEQYF | TGTGCCAGCAGTTTACTAGCGGGAGGGACCTACGAGCAGTACTTC
. | TRBJ2-7 | . | TRBV29-1 | CSVGGTRKGPYEQSF | TGCAGCGTCGGTGGGACGCGCAAGGGACCCTACGAGCAGTCCTTC
TRBD1 | TRBJ1-2 | many | TRBV3-1 | CASSPGTGGMWNYGYTF | TGTGCCAGCAGCCCCGGGACAGGGGGAATGTGGAACTATGGCTACACCTTC
TRBD2 | TRBJ2-7 | many | TRBV20-1 | CSARGGRREGYEQYF | TGCAGTGCTAGGGGGGGTAGGAGGGAGGGTTACGAGCAGTACTTC